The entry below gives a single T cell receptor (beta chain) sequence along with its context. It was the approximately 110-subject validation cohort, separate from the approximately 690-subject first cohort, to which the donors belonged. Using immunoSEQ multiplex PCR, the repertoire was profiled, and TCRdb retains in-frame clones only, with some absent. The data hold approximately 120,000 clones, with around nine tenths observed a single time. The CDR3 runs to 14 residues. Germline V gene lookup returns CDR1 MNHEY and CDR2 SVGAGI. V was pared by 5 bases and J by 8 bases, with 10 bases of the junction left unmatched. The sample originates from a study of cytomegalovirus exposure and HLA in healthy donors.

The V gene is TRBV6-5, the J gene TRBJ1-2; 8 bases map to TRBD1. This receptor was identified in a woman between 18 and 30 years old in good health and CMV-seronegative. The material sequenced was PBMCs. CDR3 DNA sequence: TGTGCCAGCAGTCGGACAGGGAATCGTTACGGCTACACCTTC. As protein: CASSRTGNRYGYTF.